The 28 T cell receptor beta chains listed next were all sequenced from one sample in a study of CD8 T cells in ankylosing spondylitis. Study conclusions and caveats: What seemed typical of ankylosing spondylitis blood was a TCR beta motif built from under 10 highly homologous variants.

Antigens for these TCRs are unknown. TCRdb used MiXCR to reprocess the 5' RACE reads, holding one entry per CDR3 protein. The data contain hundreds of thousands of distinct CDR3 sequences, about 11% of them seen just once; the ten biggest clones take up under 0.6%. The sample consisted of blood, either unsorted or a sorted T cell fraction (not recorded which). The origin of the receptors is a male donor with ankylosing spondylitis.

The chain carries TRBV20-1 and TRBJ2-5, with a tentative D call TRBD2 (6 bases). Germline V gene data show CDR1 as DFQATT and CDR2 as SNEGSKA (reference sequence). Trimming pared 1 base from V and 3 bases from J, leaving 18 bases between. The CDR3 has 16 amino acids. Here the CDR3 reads CSARANPGLHEETQYF. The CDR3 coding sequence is TGCAGTGCTAGAGCGAATCCGGGACTCCACGAAGAGACCCAGTACTTC.

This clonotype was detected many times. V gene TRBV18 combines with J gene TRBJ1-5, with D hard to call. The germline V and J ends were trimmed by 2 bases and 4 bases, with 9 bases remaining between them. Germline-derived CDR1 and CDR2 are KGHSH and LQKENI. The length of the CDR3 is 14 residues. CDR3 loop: CASSPMSGNQPQHF. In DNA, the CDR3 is TGTGCCAGCTCACCAATGTCGGGGAATCAGCCCCAGCATTTT.

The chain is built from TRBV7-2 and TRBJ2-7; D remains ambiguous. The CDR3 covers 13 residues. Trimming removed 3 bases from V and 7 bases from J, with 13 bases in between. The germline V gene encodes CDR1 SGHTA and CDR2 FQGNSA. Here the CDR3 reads CASSFQVPREQYF. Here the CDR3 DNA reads TGTGCCAGCAGCTTCCAGGTCCCACGGGAGCAGTACTTC.

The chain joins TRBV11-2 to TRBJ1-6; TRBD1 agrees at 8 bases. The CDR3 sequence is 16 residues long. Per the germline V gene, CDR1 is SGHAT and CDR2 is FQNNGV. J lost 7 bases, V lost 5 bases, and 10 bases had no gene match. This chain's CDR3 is CASSLVTGAENSPLHF. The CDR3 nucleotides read TGTGCCAGCAGCCTCGTGACAGGGGCGGAGAATTCACCCCTCCACTTT.

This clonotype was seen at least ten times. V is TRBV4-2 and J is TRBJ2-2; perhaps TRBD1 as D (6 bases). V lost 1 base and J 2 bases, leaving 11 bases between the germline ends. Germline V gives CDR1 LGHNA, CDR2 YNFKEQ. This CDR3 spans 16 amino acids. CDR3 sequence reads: CASSQGVRGNTGELFF. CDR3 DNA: TGTGCCAGCAGCCAAGGGGTCAGGGGAAACACCGGGGAGCTGTTTTTT.

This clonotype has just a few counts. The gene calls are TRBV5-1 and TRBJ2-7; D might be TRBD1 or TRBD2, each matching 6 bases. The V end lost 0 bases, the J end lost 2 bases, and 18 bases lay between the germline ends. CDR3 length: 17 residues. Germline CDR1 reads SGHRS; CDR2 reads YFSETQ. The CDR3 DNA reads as TGCGCCAGCAGCTTGGGCCGTCGGGGGCGTGGAACCTACGAGCAGTACTTC. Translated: CASSLGRRGRGTYEQYF.

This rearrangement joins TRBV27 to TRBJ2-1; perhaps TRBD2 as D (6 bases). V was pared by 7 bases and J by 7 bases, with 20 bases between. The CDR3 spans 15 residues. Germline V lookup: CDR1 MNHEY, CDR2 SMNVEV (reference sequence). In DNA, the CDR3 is TGTGCCAGCACCCTAGGAGGGGCCTCGGGGAATGAGCAGTTCTTC. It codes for CASTLGGASGNEQFF.

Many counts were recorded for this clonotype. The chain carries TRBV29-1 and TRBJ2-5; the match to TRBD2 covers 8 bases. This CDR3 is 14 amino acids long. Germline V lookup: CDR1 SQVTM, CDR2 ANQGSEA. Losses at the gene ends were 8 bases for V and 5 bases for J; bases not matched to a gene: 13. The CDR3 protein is CSLLTSADAETQYF. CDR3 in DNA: TGCAGCCTTTTGACTAGCGCCGATGCGGAGACCCAGTACTTC.

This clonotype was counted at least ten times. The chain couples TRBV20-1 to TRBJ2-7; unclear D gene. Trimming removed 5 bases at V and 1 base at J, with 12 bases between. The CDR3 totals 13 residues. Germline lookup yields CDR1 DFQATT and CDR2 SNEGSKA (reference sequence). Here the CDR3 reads CSAPRTISYEQYF. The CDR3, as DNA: TGCAGTGCTCCTCGGACCATTTCCTACGAGCAGTACTTC.

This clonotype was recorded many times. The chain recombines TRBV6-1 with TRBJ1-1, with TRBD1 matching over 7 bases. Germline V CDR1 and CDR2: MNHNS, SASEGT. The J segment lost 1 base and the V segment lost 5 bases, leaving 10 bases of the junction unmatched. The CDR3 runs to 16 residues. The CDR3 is CASSQPGQSKNTEAFF. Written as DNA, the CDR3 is TGTGCCAGCAGTCAGCCGGGACAGAGTAAGAACACTGAAGCTTTCTTT.

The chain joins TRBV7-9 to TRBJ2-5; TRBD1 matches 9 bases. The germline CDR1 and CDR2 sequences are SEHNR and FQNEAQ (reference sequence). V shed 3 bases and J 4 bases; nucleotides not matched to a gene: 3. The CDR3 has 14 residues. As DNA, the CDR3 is TGTGCCAGCAGCTTTACAGGGGGCGGAGAGACCCAGTACTTC. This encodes CASSFTGGGETQYF.

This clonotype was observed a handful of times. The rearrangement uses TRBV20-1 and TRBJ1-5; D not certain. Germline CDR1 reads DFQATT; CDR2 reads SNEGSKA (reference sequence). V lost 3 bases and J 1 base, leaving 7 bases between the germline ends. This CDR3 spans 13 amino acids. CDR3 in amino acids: CSASSQSNQPQHF. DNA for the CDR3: TGCAGTGCTAGCTCCCAAAGCAATCAGCCCCAGCATTTT.

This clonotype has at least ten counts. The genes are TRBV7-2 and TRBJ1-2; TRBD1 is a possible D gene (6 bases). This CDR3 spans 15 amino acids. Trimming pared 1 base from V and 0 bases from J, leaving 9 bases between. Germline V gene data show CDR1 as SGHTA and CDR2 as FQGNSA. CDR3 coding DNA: TGTGCCAGCAGCTTAGTCGGGACACCTAACTATGGCTACACCTTC. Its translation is CASSLVGTPNYGYTF.

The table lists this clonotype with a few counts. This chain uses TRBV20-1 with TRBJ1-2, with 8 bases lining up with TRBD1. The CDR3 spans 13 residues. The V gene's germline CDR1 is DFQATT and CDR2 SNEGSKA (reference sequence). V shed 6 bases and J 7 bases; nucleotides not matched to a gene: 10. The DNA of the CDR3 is TGCAGTGCCCCGGGACAGGTCGGTCTTGGCTACACCTTC. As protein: CSAPGQVGLGYTF.

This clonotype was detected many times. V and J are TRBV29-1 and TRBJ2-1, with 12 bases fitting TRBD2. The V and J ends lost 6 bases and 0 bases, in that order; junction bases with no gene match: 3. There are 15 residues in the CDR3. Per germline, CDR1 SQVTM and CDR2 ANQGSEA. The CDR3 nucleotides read TGCAGCGTGGTGACTAGCGGGAGCTCCTACAATGAGCAGTTCTTC. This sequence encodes CSVVTSGSSYNEQFF.

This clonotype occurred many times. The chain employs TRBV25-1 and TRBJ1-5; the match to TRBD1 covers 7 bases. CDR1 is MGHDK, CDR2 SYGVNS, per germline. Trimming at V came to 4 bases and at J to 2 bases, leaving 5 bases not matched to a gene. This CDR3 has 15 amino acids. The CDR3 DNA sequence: TGTGCCAGCAGTGTAGGGGGCGAAGGCAATCAGCCCCAGCATTTT. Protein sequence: CASSVGGEGNQPQHF.

The CDR3 DNA sequence: TGCGCCAGCAACCGGCTAGCGGGGCGTGGCGAGCAGTTCTTC. It specifies CASNRLAGRGEQFF. This chain links TRBV5-1 with TRBJ2-1; 9 bases agree with TRBD2. The CDR3 covers 14 residues. V trimming: 6 bases; J trimming: 10 bases; junction bases outside the gene matches: 11. Per germline, CDR1 SGHRS and CDR2 YFSETQ.

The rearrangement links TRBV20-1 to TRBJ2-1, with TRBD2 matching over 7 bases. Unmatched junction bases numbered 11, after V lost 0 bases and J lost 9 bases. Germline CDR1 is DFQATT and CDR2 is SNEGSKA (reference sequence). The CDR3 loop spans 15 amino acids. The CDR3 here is CSARDMGGGTFEQFF. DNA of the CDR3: TGCAGTGCTAGAGATATGGGCGGGGGTACGTTTGAGCAGTTCTTC.

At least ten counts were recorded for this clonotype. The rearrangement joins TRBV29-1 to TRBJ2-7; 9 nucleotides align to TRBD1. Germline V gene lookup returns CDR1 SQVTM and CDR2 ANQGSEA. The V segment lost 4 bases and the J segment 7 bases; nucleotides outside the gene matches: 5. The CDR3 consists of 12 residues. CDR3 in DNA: TGCAGCGTTGGGGACAGGGCTGGGGAGCAGTACTTC. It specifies CSVGDRAGEQYF.

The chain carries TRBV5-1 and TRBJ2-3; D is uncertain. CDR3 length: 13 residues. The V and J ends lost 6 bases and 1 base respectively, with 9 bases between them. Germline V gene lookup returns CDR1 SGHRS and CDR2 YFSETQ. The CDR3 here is CASKRPGTDTQYF. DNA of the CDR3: TGCGCCAGCAAACGGCCCGGCACAGATACGCAGTATTTT.

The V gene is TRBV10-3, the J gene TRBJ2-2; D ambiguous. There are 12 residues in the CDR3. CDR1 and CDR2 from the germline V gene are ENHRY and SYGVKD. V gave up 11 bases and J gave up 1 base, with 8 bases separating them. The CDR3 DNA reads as TGTGCCTCCCTGGGGAACACCGGGGAGCTGTTTTTT. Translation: CASLGNTGELFF.

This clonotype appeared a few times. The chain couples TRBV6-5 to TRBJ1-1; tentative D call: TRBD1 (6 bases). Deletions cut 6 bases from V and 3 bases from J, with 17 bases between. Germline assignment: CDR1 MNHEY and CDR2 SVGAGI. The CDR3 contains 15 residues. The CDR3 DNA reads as TGTGCCAGCAGCTTAGCGGGGGGCCGGGACACTGAAGCTTTCTTT. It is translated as CASSLAGGRDTEAFF.

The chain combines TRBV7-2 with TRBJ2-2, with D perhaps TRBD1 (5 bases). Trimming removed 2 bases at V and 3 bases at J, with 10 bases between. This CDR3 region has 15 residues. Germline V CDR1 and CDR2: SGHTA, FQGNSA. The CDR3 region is CASSLRGRYTGELFF. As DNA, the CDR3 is TGTGCCAGCAGCTTAAGGGGAAGATACACCGGGGAGCTGTTTTTT.

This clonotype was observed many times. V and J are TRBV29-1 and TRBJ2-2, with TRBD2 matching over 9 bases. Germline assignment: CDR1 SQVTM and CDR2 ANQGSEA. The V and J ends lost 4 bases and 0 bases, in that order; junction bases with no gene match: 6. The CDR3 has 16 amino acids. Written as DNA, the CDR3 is TGCAGCGTTGGAAAGCGGGGGGCCTCGAACACCGGGGAGCTGTTTTTT. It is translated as CSVGKRGASNTGELFF.

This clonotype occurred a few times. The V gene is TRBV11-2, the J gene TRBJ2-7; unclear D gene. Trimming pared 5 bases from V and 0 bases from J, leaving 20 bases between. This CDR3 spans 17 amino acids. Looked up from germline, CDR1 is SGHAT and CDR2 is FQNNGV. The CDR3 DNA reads TGTGCCAGCAGCCGACTCAATGAAGGGTACAACTCCTACGAGCAGTACTTC. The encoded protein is CASSRLNEGYNSYEQYF. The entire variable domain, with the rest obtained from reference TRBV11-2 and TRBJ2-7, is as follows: EAGVAQSPRYKIIEKRQSVAFWCNPISGHATLYWYQQILGQGPKLLIQFQNNGVVDDSQLPKDRFSAERLKGVDSTLKIQPAKLEDSAVYLCASSRLNEGYNSYEQYFGPGTRLTVT.

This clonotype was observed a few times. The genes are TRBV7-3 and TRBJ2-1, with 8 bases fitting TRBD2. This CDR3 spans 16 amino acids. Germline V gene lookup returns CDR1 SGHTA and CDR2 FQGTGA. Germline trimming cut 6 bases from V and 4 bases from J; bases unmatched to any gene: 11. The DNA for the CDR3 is TGTGCCAGCAGGCAATCCGGGACTAGGGAATACAATGAGCAGTTCTTC. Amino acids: CASRQSGTREYNEQFF.

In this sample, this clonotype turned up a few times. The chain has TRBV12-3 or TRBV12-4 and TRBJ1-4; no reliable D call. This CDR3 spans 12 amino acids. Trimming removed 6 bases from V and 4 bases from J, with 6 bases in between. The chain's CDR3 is CASSPYNEKLFF. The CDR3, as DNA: TGTGCCAGCAGCCCCTATAATGAAAAACTGTTTTTT.

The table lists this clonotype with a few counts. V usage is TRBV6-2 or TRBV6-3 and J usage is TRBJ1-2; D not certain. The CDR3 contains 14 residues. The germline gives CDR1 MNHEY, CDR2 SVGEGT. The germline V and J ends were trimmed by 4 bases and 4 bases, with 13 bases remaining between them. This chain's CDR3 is CASSWSVPIYGYTF. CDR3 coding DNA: TGTGCCAGCAGTTGGTCGGTCCCCATCTATGGCTACACCTTC.